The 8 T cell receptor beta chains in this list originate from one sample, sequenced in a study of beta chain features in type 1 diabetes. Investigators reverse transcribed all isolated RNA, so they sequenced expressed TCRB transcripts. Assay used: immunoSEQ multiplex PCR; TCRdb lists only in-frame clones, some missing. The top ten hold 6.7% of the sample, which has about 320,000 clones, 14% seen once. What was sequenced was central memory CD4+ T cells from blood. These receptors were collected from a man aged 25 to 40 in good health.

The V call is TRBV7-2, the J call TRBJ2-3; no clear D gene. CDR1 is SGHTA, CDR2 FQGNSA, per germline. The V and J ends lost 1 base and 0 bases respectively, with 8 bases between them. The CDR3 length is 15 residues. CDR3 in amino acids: CASSLVQYSTDTQYF. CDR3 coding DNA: TGTGCCAGCAGCTTAGTCCAGTATAGCACAGATACGCAGTATTTT.

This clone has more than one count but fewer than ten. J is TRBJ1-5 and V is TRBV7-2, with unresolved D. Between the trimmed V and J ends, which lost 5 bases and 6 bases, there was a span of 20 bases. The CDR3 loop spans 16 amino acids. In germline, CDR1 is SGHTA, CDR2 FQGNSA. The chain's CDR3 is CASSRGRALTRQPQHF. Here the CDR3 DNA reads TGTGCCAGCAGCCGCGGGAGGGCACTTACCCGTCAGCCCCAGCATTTT.

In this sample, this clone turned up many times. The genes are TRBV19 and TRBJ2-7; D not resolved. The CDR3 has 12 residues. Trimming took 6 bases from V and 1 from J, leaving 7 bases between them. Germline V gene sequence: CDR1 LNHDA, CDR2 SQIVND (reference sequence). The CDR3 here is CASSQSSYEQYF. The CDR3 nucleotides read TGTGCCAGTAGCCAGAGTTCCTACGAGCAGTACTTC.

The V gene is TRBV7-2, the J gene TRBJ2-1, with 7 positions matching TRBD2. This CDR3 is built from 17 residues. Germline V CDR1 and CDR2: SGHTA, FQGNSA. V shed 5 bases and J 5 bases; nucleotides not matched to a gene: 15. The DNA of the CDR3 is TGTGCCAGCAGCCCTCCGGGACGGGCTAGCGGCAACAATGAGCAGTTCTTC. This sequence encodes CASSPPGRASGNNEQFF.

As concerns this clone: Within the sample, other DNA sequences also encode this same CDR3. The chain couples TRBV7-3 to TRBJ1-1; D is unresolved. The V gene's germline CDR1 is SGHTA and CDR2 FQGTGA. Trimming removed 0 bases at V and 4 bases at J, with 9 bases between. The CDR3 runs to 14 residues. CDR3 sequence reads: CASSLTDRGTEAFF. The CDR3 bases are TGTGCCAGCAGCTTAACGGACCGGGGCACTGAAGCTTTCTTT.

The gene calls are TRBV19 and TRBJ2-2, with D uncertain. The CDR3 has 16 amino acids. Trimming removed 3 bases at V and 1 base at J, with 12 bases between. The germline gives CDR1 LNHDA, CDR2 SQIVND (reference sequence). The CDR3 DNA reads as TGTGCCAGTAGTATTCGGATTGCGTGGAACACCGGGGAGCTGTTTTTT. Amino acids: CASSIRIAWNTGELFF.

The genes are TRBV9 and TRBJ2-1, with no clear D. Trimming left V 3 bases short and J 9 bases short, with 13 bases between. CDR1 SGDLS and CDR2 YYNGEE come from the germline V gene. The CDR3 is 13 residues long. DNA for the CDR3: TGTGCCAGCAGCGCTGGTATCCCTATTGAGCAGTTCTTC. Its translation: CASSAGIPIEQFF.

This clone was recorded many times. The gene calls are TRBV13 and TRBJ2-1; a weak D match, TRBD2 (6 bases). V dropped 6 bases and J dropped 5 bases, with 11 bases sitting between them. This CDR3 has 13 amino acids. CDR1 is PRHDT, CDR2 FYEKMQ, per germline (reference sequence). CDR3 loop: CASSGGTNNEQFF. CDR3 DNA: TGTGCCAGCAGTGGAGGGACCAACAATGAGCAGTTCTTC.